This T cell receptor (beta chain) was recovered during a study of T-cell reconstitution after alpha-beta-depleted transplantation in children. A TCRbeta library incorporating unique molecular identifiers was prepared. TCRdb reprocessed the PCR reads with MiXCR, giving one entry per CDR3 protein. The sample has 180,000 or so distinct CDR3 sequences, about 6% seen once. The junction had 2 bases not matched to a gene; V was cut back by 5 bases and J by 1 base. Per germline, CDR1 SNHLY and CDR2 FYNNEI. The CDR3 consists of 14 residues. Many counts were recorded for this clonotype. The receptor was isolated from a girl in the first two years of life with combined immunodeficiency, due to receive a stem cell transplant. The V and J genes are TRBV2 and TRBJ2-3; 8 nucleotides match TRBD2. The sequencing here drew on PBMCs, taken before TCRalphabeta/CD19-depleted stem cell transplant. The CDR3 region has the DNA TGTGCCAGCAGTACGACTAGCGGCACAGATACGCAGTATTTT. It is translated as CASSTTSGTDTQYF.